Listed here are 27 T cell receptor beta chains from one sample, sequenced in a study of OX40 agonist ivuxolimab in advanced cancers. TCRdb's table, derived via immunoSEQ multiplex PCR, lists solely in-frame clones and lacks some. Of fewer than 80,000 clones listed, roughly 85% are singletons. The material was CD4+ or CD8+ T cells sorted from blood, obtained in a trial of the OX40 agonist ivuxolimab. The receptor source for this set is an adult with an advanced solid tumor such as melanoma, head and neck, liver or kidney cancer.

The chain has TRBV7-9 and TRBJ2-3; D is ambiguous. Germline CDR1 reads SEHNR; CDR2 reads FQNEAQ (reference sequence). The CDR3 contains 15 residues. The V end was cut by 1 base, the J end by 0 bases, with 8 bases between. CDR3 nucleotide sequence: TGTGCCAGCAGCTTAGGGGCAGAAAGCACAGATACGCAGTATTTT. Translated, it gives CASSLGAESTDTQYF. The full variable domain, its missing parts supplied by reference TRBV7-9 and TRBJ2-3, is DTGVSQNPRHKITKRGQNVTFRCDPISEHNRLYWYRQTLGQGPEFLTYFQNEAQLEKSRLLSDRFSAERPKGSFSTLEIQRTEQGDSAMYLCASSLGAESTDTQYFGPGTRLTVL.

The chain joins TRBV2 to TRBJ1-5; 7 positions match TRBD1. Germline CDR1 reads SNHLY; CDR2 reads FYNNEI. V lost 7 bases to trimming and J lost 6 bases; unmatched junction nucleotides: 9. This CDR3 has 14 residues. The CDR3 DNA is TGTGCCAGCAAAACCGACAGGGAGTCTCAGCCCCAGCATTTT. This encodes CASKTDRESQPQHF.

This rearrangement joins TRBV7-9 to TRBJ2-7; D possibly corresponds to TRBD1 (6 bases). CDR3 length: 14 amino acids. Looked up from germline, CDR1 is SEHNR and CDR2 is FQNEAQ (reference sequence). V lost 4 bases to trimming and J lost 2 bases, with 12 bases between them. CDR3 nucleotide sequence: TGTGCCAGCAGCTCCTTCAGGGGTCCCTACGAGCAGTACTTC. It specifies CASSSFRGPYEQYF.

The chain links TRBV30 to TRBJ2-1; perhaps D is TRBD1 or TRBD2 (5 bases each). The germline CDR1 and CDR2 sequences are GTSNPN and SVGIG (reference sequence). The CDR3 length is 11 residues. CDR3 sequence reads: CACPVGREQFF. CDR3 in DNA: TGTGCTTGCCCCGTGGGACGTGAGCAGTTCTTC.

The CDR3: CASSLGPPSTDTQYF. Here the CDR3 DNA reads TGTGCCAGCAGCTTGGGACCCCCGTCCACAGATACGCAGTATTTT. The chain uses TRBV7-3 and TRBJ2-3; either TRBD1 or TRBD2 may supply D (5 bases each). The V end was cut by 3 bases, the J end by 2 bases, with 12 bases between. The CDR3 has 15 residues. The V gene's germline CDR1 is SGHTA and CDR2 FQGTGA. Supplemented by reference TRBV7-3 and TRBJ2-3, the full variable domain reads GAGVSQTPSNKVTEKGKYVELRCDPISGHTALYWYRQSLGQGPEFLIYFQGTGAADDSGLPNDRFFAVRPEGSVSTLKIQRTERGDSAVYLCASSLGPPSTDTQYFGPGTRLTVL.

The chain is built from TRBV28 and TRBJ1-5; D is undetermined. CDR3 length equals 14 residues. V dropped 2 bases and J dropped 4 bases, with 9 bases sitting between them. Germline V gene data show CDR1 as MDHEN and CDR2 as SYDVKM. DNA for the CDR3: TGTGCCAGCAGTTTACCGCCAAAAAATCAGCCCCAGCATTTT. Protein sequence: CASSLPPKNQPQHF.

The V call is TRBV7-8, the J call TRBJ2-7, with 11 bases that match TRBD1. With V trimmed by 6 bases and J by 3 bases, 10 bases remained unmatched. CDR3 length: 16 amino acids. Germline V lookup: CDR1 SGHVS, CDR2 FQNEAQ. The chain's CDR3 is CASRKLGTGGIYEQYF. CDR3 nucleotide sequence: TGTGCCAGCAGAAAACTAGGGACAGGGGGGATCTACGAGCAGTACTTC.

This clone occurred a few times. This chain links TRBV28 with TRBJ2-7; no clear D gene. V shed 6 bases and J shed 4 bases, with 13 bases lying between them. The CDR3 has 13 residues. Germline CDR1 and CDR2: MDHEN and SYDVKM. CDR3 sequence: CASSDPGRYEQYF. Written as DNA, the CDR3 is TGTGCCAGCAGCGATCCTGGCCGTTACGAGCAGTACTTC.

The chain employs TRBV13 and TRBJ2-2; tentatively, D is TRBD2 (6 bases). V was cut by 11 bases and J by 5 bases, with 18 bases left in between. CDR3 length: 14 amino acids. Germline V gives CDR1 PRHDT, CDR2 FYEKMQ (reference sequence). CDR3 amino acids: CASSMGAGTGELFF. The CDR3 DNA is TGTGCCTCCTCCATGGGTGCGGGAACCGGGGAGCTGTTTTTT. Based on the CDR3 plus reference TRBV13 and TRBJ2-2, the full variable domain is AAGVIQSPRHLIKEKRETATLKCYPIPRHDTVYWYQQGPGQDPQFLISFYEKMQSDKGSIPDRFSAQQFSDYHSELNMSSLELGDSALYFCASSMGAGTGELFFGEGSRLTVL.

CDR3 sequence reads: CASSPPGGPYTGELFF. CDR3 in DNA: TGTGCCAGCTCACCACCGGGGGGGCCCTACACCGGGGAGCTGTTTTTT. The chain joins TRBV18 to TRBJ2-2; perhaps TRBD2 as D (7 bases). Germline values: CDR1 KGHSH, CDR2 LQKENI. The V end was cut by 0 bases, the J end by 3 bases, with 11 bases between. The length of the CDR3 is 16 residues.

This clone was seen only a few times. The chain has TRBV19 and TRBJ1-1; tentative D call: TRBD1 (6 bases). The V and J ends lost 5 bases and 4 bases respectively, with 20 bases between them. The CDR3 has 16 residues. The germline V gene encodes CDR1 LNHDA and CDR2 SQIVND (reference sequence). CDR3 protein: CASSSNRVGIGTEAFF. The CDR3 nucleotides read TGTGCCAGTAGTTCGAACAGGGTGGGTATTGGCACTGAAGCTTTCTTT.

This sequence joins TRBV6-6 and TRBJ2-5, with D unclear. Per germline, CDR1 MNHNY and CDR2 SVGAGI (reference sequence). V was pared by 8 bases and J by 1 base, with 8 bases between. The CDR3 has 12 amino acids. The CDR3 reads CASSGAQETQYF. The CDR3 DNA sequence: TGTGCCAGCTCGGGCGCCCAAGAGACCCAGTACTTC.

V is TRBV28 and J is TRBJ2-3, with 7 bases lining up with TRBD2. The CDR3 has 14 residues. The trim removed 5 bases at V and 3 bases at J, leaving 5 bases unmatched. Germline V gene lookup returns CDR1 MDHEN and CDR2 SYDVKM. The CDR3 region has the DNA TGTGCCAGCAGTGGGGTCGGGGGGACAGATACGCAGTATTTT. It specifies CASSGVGGTDTQYF.

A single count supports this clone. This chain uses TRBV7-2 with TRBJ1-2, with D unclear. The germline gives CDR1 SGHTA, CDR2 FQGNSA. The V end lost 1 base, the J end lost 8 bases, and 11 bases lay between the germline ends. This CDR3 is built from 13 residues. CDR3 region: CASSLGGKRGYTF. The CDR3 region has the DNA TGTGCCAGCAGCTTAGGAGGGAAAAGAGGCTACACCTTC.

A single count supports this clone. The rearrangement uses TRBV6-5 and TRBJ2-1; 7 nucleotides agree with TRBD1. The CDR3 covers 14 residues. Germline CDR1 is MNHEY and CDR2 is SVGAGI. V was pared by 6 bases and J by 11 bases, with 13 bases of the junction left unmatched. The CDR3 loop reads CASRLKGARGKQFF. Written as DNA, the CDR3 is TGTGCCAGCAGACTCAAGGGGGCGCGCGGCAAGCAGTTCTTC.

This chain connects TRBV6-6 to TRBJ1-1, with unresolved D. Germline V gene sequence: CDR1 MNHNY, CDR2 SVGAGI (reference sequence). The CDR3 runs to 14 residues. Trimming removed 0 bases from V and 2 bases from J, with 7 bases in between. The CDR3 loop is CASSYSPLNTEAFF. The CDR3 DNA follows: TGTGCCAGCAGTTACTCACCGTTAAACACTGAAGCTTTCTTT.

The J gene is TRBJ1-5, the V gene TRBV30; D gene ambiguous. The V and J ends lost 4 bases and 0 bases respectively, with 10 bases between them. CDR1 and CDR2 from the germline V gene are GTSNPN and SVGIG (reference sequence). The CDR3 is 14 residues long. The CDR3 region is CAWNPDGSNQPQHF. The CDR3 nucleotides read TGTGCCTGGAATCCGGACGGTAGCAATCAGCCCCAGCATTTT.

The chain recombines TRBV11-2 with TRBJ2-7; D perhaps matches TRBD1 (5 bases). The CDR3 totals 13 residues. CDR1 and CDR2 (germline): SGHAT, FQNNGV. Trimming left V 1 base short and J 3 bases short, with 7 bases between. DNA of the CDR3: TGTGCCAGCAGCTTAGGCAGGGTCTACGAGCAGTACTTC. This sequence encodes CASSLGRVYEQYF.

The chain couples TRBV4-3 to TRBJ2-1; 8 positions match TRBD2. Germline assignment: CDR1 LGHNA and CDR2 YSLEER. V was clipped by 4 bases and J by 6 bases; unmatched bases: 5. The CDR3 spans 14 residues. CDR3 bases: TGCGCCAGCAGCCTGGCGGGGGGCACCAATGAGCAGTTCTTC. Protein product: CASSLAGGTNEQFF.

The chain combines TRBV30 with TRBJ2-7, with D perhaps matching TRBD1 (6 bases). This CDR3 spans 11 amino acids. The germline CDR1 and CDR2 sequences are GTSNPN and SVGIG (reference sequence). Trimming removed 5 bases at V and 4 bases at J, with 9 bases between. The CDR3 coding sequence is TGTGCCTGGGACAGGATTTACGAGCAGTACTTC. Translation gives CAWDRIYEQYF.

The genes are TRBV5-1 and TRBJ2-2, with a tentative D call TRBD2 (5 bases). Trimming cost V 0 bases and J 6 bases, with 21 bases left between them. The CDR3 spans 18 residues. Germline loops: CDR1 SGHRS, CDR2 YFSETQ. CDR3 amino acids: CASSLETFGSVGAGELFF. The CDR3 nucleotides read TGCGCCAGCAGCTTGGAAACGTTCGGCAGTGTCGGGGCCGGGGAGCTGTTTTTT.

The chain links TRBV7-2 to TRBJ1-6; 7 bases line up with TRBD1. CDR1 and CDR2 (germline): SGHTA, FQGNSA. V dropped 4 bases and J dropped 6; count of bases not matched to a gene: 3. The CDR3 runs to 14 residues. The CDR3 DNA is TGTGCCAGCAGCTCGGGACAGCCTAATTCACCCCTCCACTTT. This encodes CASSSGQPNSPLHF.

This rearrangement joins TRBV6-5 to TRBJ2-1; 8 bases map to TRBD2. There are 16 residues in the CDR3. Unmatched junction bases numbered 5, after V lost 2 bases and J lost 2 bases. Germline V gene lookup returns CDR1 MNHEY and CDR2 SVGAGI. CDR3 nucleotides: TGTGCCAGCAGTTACGAGGGGACTAGGCCCTACAATGAGCAGTTCTTC. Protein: CASSYEGTRPYNEQFF.

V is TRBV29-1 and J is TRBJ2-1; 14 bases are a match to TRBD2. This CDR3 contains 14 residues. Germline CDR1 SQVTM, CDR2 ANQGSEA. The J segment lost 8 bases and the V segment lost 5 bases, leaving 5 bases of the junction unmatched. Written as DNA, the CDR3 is TGCAGCGTTAGACTAGCGGGGGGGCCCGATGAGCAGTTCTTC. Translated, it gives CSVRLAGGPDEQFF.

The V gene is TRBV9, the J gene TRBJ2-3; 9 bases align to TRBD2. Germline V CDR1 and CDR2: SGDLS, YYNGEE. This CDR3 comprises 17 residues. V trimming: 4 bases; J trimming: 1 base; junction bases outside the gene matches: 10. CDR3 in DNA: TGTGCCAGCAGCTCCCGCGGGAGGGGGAGAGGCACAGATACGCAGTATTTT. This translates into CASSSRGRGRGTDTQYF.

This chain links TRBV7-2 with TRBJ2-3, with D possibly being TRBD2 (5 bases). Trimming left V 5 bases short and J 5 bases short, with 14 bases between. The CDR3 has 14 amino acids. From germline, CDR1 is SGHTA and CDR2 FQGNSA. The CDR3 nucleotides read TGTGCCAGCAGCCTCTCCGGGATAGAAGATACGCAGTATTTT. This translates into CASSLSGIEDTQYF. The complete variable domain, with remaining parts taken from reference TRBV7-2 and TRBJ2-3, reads GAGVSQSPSNKVTEKGKDVELRCDPISGHTALYWYRQSLGQGLEFLIYFQGNSAPDKSGLPSDRFSAERTGGSVSTLTIQRTQQEDSAVYLCASSLSGIEDTQYFGPGTRLTVL.

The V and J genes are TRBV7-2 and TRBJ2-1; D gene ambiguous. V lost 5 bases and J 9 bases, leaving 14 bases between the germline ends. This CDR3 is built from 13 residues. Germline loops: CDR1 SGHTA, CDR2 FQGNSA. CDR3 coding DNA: TGTGCCAGCAGCGGAACAAATCGGGCTGAGCAGTTCTTC. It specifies CASSGTNRAEQFF.